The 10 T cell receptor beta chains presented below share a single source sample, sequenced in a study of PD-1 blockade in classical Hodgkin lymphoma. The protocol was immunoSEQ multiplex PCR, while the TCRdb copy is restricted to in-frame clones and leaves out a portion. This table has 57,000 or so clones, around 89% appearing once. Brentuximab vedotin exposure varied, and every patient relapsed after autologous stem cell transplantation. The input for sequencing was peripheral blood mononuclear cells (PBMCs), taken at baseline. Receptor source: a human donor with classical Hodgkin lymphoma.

CDR3 DNA sequence: TGTGCCAGCAGCGTATCCCCCCGGGGCGAAAAACTGTTTTTT. Translated: CASSVSPRGEKLFF. The chain combines TRBV9 with TRBJ1-4, with a possible D match to TRBD1 (5 bases). Germline assignment: CDR1 SGDLS and CDR2 YYNGEE. V was shortened by 1 base and J by 8 bases, with 12 bases between the two germline ends. CDR3 length: 14 residues.

CDR3 nucleotide sequence: TGTGCCAGCAGCCTCACGGGTAGCGGGGTCGTAGATACGCAGTATTTT. Protein product: CASSLTGSGVVDTQYF. The rearrangement links TRBV7-2 to TRBJ2-3; 8 nucleotides match TRBD2. From germline, CDR1 is SGHTA and CDR2 FQGNSA. The CDR3 covers 16 residues. V was pared by 5 bases and J by 5 bases, with 12 bases of the junction left unmatched. Supplemented by reference TRBV7-2 and TRBJ2-3, the full variable domain reads GAGVSQSPSNKVTEKGKDVELRCDPISGHTALYWYRQSLGQGLEFLIYFQGNSAPDKSGLPSDRFSAERTGGSVSTLTIQRTQQEDSAVYLCASSLTGSGVVDTQYFGPGTRLTVL.

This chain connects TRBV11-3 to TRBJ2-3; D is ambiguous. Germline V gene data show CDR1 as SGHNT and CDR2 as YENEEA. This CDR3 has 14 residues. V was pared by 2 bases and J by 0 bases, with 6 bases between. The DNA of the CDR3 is TGTGCCAGCAGCTTAACCCGGAGCACAGATACGCAGTATTTT. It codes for CASSLTRSTDTQYF.

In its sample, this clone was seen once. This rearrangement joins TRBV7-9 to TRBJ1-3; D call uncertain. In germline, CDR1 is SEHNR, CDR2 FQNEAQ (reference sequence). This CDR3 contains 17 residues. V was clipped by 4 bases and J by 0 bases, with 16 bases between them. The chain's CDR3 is CASSSRRARVSGNTIYF. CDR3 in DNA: TGTGCCAGCAGCTCCAGGAGGGCCCGAGTCTCTGGAAACACCATATATTTT.

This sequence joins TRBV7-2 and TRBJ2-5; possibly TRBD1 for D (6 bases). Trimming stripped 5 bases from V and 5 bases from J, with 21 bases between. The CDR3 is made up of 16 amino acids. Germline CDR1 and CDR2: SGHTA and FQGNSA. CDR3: CASSVLTQVGAETQYF. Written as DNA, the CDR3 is TGTGCCAGCAGCGTCCTAACTCAGGTGGGGGCGGAGACCCAGTACTTC.

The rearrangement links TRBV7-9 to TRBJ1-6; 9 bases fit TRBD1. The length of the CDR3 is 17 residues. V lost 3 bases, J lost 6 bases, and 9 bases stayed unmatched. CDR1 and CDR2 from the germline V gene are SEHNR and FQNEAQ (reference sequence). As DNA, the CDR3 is TGTGCCAGCAGCTTCCGCCGGACAGGGGTCGGTAATTCACCCCTCCACTTT. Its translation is CASSFRRTGVGNSPLHF.

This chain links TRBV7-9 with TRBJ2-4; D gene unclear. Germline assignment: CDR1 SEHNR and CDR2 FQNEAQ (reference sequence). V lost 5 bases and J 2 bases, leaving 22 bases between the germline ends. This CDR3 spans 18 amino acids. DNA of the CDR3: TGTGCCAGCAGCACCTCCCGTCAGAACCTGTCGACCAAAAACATTCAGTACTTC. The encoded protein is CASSTSRQNLSTKNIQYF.

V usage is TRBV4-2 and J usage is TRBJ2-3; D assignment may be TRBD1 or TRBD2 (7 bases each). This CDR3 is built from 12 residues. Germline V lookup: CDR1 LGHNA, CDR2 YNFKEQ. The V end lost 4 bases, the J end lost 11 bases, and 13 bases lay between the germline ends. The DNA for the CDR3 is TGTGCCAGCAGCCGGGAGGGGGCAAGGCAGTATTTT. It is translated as CASSREGARQYF.

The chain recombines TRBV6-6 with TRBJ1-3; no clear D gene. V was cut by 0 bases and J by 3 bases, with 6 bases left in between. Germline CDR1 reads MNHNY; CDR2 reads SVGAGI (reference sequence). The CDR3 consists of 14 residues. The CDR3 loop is CASSYSQFGNTIYF. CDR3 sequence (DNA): TGTGCCAGCAGTTACTCACAGTTTGGAAACACCATATATTTT.

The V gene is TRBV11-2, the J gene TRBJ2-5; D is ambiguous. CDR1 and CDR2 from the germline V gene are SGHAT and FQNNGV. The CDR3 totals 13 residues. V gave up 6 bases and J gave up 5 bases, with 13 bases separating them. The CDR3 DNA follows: TGTGCCAGCAGAGAATCCGGGCGGGAGACCCAGTACTTC. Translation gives CASRESGRETQYF.